The entry below gives a single T cell receptor (beta chain) sequence along with its context. Its target is unknown. This entry comes from a study of T-cell memory formation after mild COVID-19. Overall study findings and caveats: Whereas later expanders leaned CD4+, clones contracting day 15 to 85 showed a balanced CD4/CD8 makeup.

V lost 4 bases, J lost 5 bases, and 6 bases stayed unmatched. CDR1 and CDR2 (germline): MNHEY, SVGEGT. The CDR3 extends over 14 amino acids. TCRdb used MiXCR to reprocess the 5' RACE reads, holding one entry per CDR3 protein. The table includes about 35,000 distinct CDR3 sequences, around 20% detected once. The chain uses TRBV6-2 or TRBV6-3 and TRBJ1-1; TRBD1 matches 8 bases. This TCR was recovered from an adult who had mild COVID-19 (a few samples of this study predate the infection). Cell type and time point are not known. Material: PBMCs or a T cell subset sorted from them (not recorded which). CDR3 amino acids: CASSLAGGWTEAFF. Here the CDR3 DNA reads TGTGCCAGCAGTTTGGCAGGGGGCTGGACTGAAGCTTTCTTT.